This TCR beta chain comes out of a study of control samples from healthy donors and cancer patients. The V gene lost 2 bases and the J gene lost 3 bases, with 10 bases spanning the gap. Looked up from germline, CDR1 is MNHNY and CDR2 is SVGAGI (reference sequence). CDR3 length equals 14 residues. TCRdb's copy holds only in-frame clones and misses some; the assay was immunoSEQ multiplex PCR. Counted here are 70,000 to 95,000 clones, around 87% occurring once; the ten biggest clones make up about a fifth. This clonotype was sampled from a man aged 50-59 years in good health. The chain employs TRBV6-6 and TRBJ1-1, with D possibly matching TRBD1 (5 bases). Sequencing was carried out using blood. In DNA form, the CDR3 reads TGTGCCAGCAGTTACGGGGCGGGGGACACTGAAGCTTTCTTT. This sequence encodes CASSYGAGDTEAFF.